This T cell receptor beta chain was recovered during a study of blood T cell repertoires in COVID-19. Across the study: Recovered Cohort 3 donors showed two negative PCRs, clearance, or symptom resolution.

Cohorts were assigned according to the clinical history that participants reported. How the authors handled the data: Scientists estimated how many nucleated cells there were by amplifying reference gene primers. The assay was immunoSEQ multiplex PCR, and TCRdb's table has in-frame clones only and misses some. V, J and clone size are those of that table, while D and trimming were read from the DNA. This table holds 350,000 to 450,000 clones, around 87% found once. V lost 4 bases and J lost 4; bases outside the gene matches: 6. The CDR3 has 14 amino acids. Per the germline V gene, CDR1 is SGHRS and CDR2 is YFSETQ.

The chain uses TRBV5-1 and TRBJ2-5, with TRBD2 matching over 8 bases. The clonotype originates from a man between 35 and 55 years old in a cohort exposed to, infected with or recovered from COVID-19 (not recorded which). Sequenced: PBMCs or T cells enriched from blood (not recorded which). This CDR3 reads CASSKLSGRETQYF. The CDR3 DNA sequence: TGCGCCAGCAGCAAACTAAGCGGGAGAGAGACCCAGTACTTC.